This TCR beta chain was observed in a study of shared clonotypes between healthy human individuals. At the deep level, the assay was run. Each subset's genomic DNA was split evenly across several immunoSEQ plates. The data were produced by immunoSEQ multiplex PCR, yet TCRdb's version contains in-frame clones alone and is incomplete. The sample has fewer than 550,000 clones; 75% to 80% are singletons. Of note for this clone: Its antigen is currently unknown. The junction does not match germline at one end; this may be a read error. Other nucleotide sequences from this sample produce the same CDR3.

Study-wide points: Only a few donors were included, so the genetic and exposure-history diversity represented was limited.

CDR3 length equals 17 residues. In germline, CDR1 is MDHEN, CDR2 SYDVKM. V is TRBV28 and J is TRBJ1-5; D remains unclear. Sequencing was carried out using PBMCs. The sequence derives from a woman aged 40 to 49 in good health. Some clones in this sample may be carry-over from other donors' samples. The CDR3 DNA reads TGTGCCAGCAGTTTTGTCTCTGATCTAGGCCGCAATCAGCCCCAGCATTTC. It translates to CASSFVSDLGRNQPQHF.